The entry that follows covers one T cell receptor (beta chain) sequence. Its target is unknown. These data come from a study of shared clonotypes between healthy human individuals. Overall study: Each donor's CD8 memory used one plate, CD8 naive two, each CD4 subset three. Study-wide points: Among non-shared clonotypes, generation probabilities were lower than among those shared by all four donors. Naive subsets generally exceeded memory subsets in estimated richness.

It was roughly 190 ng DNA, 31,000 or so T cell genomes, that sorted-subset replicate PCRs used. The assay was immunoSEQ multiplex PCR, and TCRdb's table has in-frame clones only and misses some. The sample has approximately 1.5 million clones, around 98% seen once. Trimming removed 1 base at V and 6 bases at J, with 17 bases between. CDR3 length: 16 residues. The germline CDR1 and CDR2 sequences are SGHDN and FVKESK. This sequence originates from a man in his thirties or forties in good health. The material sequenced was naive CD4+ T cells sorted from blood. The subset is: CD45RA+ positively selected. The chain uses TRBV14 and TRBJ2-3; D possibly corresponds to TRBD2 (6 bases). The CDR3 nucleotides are TGTGCCAGCAGCCAAGCCCGGGACTGGAAGGTGGATACGCAGTATTTT. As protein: CASSQARDWKVDTQYF. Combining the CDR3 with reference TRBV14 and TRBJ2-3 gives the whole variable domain EAGVTQFPSHSVIEKGQTVTLRCDPISGHDNLYWYRRVMGKEIKFLLHFVKESKQDESGMPNNRFLAERTGGTYSTLKVQPAELEDSGVYFCASSQARDWKVDTQYFGPGTRLTVL.